Listed here is a single T cell receptor beta chain. This specimen comes from a study of blood T cell repertoires in COVID-19. Overall study: Researchers got acute and convalescent COVID-19 samples from the United States, Italy and Spain. PBMCs, B-cell-depleted T cells, or T cells were the source of the cDNA or gDNA that made up the material.

The CDR3 consists of 15 residues. The trim removed 3 bases at V and 0 bases at J, leaving 6 bases unmatched. Per germline, CDR1 SGHRS and CDR2 YFSETQ. In the original processing: It was from reference gene primer amplification that nucleated cell counts were estimated. This table comes from immunoSEQ multiplex PCR, and its TCRdb copy is limited to in-frame clones, with some not included. The DNA was the basis for D and trimming; V, J and clone size are from that table. Here the sample spans about 76,000 clones, 75% to 90% being singletons. The chain uses TRBV5-1 and TRBJ2-7, with 7 bases aligning to TRBD1. The receptor was derived from a human donor in a cohort sampled during active COVID-19. The sample consisted of peripheral blood. The CDR3 region has the DNA TGCGCCAGCAGCTCAGACGGGACAGCCTCCTACGAGCAGTACTTC. Translation: CASSSDGTASYEQYF.